Listed below are T cell receptor beta chains from one sample, sequenced in a study of blood T cell repertoires in COVID-19. The table came from immunoSEQ multiplex PCR; TCRdb's copy has only in-frame clones and leaves some out. The sample records a few hundred thousand clones, roughly 84% being singletons. Source material: peripheral blood. These receptors all come from a middle-aged woman who had recovered from COVID-19. CDR3s include the opening cysteine and the closing phenylalanine or tryptophan. D genes are given only for firm matches. A row's size may be missing; if present it is once, few, many or a size class.

V	size	D	J	DNA	CDR3
TRBV15	-	-	TRBJ2-2	TGTGCCACCAGCTCTCGTTCCGGGACGAACACCGGGGAGCTGTTTTTT	CATSSRSGTNTGELFF
TRBV27	-	-	TRBJ1-1	TGTGCTTCAATGCGGGGCTTCCCTGAAGCTTTCTTT	CASMRGFPEAFF
TRBV6-5	-	TRBD1	TRBJ2-2	TGTGCCAGCAGCCCCGGGACAGGGATCCACGGGGAGCTGTTTTTT	CASSPGTGIHGELFF
TRBV2	-	-	TRBJ1-5	TGTGCCAGCACTTCCGACACGTATCAGCCCCAGCATTTT	CASTSDTYQPQHF
TRBV24-1	few	TRBD2	TRBJ2-1	TGTGCCACCAGTGATTTCTCCCGGGGGGTCGGAAATGAGCAGTTCTTC	CATSDFSRGVGNEQFF
TRBV7-2	-	TRBD2	TRBJ2-4	TGTGCCAGCAGCCCACTAGCGAGGGACATTCAGTACTTC	CASSPLARDIQYF
TRBV28	-	-	TRBJ2-7	TGTGCCAGCAGCGGCGGACAGTCTTACTCCTACGAGCAGTACTTC	CASSGGQSYSYEQYF
TRBV15	-	-	TRBJ1-2	TGTGCCACCAGCAGAGAGAAAGCTGGAGCTAACTATGGCTACACCTTC	CATSREKAGANYGYTF
TRBV3-1/TRBV3-2	-	-	TRBJ2-5	TGTGCCAGCAGTCTAACCTCGGAGACCCAGTACTTC	CASSLTSETQYF
TRBV6-4	few	-	TRBJ1-2	TGTGCCAGCAGTCAAGGGGCGGGGGGCGATGGCTACACCTTC	CASSQGAGGDGYTF
TRBV6-1	-	TRBD1	TRBJ1-4	TGTGCCAGCAGTGAACAGGGGGCCTCAACTAATGAAAAACTGTTTTTT	CASSEQGASTNEKLFF
TRBV4-2	once	-	TRBJ2-3	TGTGCCAGCAGCCAGACAGGTAGCACAGATACGCAGTATTTT	CASSQTGSTDTQYF
TRBV2	-	TRBD1	TRBJ2-1	TGTGCCAGTGGCGGGACAGGGGTCCACGATGAGCAGTTCTTC	CASGGTGVHDEQFF
TRBV2	-	TRBD1	TRBJ2-5	TGTGCCAGCAGTGAGGGACAGACTCCCCAAGAGACCCAGTACTTC	CASSEGQTPQETQYF
TRBV2	-	-	TRBJ1-2	TGTGCCAGCAGAGCTTGGGAGTCGGACTATGGCTACACCTTC	CASRAWESDYGYTF
TRBV29-1	-	-	TRBJ2-3	TGCAGCGTTCAGAAGGGGAGCACAGATACGCAGTATTTT	CSVQKGSTDTQYF
TRBV19	-	-	TRBJ1-2	TGTGCCAGTAGTCTGGTAGTCGAATACTATGGCTACACCTTC	CASSLVVEYYGYTF
TRBV7-3	-	-	TRBJ1-2	TGTGCCAGCAGCTTAATGGGCGGGGCAACCTATGGCTACACCTTC	CASSLMGGATYGYTF
TRBV9	-	TRBD1	TRBJ2-7	TGTGCCAGCAGCGGCACCGGGACAGGGTTCAACGAGCAGTACTTC	CASSGTGTGFNEQYF
TRBV7-6	-	-	TRBJ2-1	TGTGCCAGCAGCGACCAGGACTTTAGCTACAATGAGCAGTTCTTC	CASSDQDFSYNEQFF
TRBV5-1	-	TRBD1	TRBJ2-7	TGCGCCAGCAGCCGACAGGGGGGTTACGAGCAGTACTTC	CASSRQGGYEQYF
TRBV6-5	-	-	TRBJ2-7	TGTGCCAGCAGGGGCAACAATTTAGACGAGCAGTACTTC	CASRGNNLDEQYF
TRBV5-6	many	-	TRBJ2-3	TGTGCCAGCAGCTTTGGCCCCGATACGCAGTATTTT	CASSFGPDTQYF
TRBV9	once	-	TRBJ2-5	TGTGCCAGCAGCGTGGAGGGGCGTTGGGAGACCCAGTACTTC	CASSVEGRWETQYF
TRBV5-5	-	TRBD2	TRBJ2-6	TGTGCCAGCAGCTTCACGGGCGGGGGGTCTGGGGCCAACGTCCTGACTTTC	CASSFTGGGSGANVLTF
TRBV28	-	TRBD1	TRBJ2-7	TGTGCCAGCACAATAACCGGGACAGGGACCGAGCAGTACTTC	CASTITGTGTEQYF
TRBV10-3	once	TRBD1	TRBJ2-7	TGTGCCATCAGATTGACAGGGGGTGCGCGTGGGTCCTACGAGCAGTACTTC	CAIRLTGGARGSYEQYF
TRBV2	-	-	TRBJ2-5	TGTGCCAGCAGTGGTCGGAGCAGTCAAGAGACCCAGTACTTC	CASSGRSSQETQYF
TRBV10-3	once	-	TRBJ2-5	TGTGCCATCTGGGACCCCGGGAGCAGCCTCCAAGAGACCCAGTACTTC	CAIWDPGSSLQETQYF
TRBV7-9	-	-	TRBJ2-7	TGTGCCAGCAGCTTAGCTTTCGGACAGTTGACCTACGAGCAGTACTTC	CASSLAFGQLTYEQYF
TRBV9	-	-	TRBJ2-3	TGTGCCAGCAGCGTAGGGACTTTCCTGGGAGATACGCAGTATTTT	CASSVGTFLGDTQYF
TRBV5-1	-	-	TRBJ1-3	TGCGCCAGCAGCCAACAGGGTTCTGGAAACACCATATATTTT	CASSQQGSGNTIYF
TRBV5-1	-	-	TRBJ2-5	TGCGCCAGCACCTACGCGGGGTGGGAAGAGACCCAGTACTTC	CASTYAGWEETQYF
TRBV3-1/TRBV3-2	-	TRBD2	TRBJ2-1	TGTGCCAGCAGCCATCGGGAGGTCCCTATGGCGTTCTTC	CASSHREVPMAFF
TRBV20-1	-	TRBD1	TRBJ1-2	TGCAGTGCTAGTACGACAGGGTATTATGGCTACACCTTC	CSASTTGYYGYTF
TRBV19	-	-	TRBJ1-2	TGTGCCAGTAGCCGAAAACGTTCTAAAACAGCACCGGGAGGCTACACCTTC	CASSRKRSKTAPGGYTF
TRBV4-2	-	TRBD1	TRBJ1-2	TGTGCCAGCAGCCGCCCCCGACGGGACAGGAACTACCTGGGCTACACCTTC	CASSRPRRDRNYLGYTF
TRBV30	-	-	TRBJ2-7	TGTGCCTGGAGTCCGTCTTACGGGACACGCAATGGGGGCGAGCAGTACTTC	CAWSPSYGTRNGGEQYF
TRBV10-3	few	TRBD1	TRBJ2-1	TGTGCCATCAGCGACAGAAGGGACAGGGGTTTCGACAATGAGCAGTTCTTC	CAISDRRDRGFDNEQFF
TRBV7-9	-	-	TRBJ2-3	TGTGCCAGCAGCTTTCGACAGGCGTCGGATACGCAGTATTTT	CASSFRQASDTQYF
TRBV15	-	TRBD1	TRBJ2-1	TGTGCCACCAGCGTCCGACAGGGGGTATACAATGAGCAGTTCTTC	CATSVRQGVYNEQFF
TRBV30	-	-	TRBJ1-2	TGTGCCTGGAGTCGAGTCGAATACTATGGCTACACCTTC	CAWSRVEYYGYTF